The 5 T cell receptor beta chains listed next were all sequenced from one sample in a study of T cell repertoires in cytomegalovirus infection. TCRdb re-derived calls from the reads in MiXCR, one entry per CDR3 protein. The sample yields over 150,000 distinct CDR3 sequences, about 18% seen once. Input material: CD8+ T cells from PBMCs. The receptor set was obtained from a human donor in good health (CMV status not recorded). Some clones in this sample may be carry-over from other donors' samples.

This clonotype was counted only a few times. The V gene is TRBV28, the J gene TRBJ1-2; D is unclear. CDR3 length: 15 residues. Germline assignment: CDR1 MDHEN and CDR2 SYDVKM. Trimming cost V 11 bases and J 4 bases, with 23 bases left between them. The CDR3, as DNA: TGTGCCCTACGTTGGGCGTCGGGGATGAGCTATGGCTACACCTTC. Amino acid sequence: CALRWASGMSYGYTF.

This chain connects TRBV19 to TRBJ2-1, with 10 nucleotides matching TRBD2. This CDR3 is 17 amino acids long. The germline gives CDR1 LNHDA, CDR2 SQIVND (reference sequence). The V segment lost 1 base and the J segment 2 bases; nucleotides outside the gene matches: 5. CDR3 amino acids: CASSIANSGGPYNEQFF. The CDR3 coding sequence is TGTGCCAGTAGTATAGCGAATAGCGGGGGGCCCTACAATGAGCAGTTCTTC.

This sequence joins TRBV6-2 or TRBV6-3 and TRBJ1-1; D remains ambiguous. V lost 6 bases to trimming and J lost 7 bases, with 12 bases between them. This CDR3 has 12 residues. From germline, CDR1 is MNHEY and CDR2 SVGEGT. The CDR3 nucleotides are TGTGCCAGCAGCGGGCTCGGCGTTGAAGCTTTCTTT. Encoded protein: CASSGLGVEAFF.

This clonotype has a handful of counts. CDR3 protein: CASSQEGSYGYTF. The CDR3 DNA follows: TGTGCCAGCAGCCAAGAGGGCAGCTATGGCTACACCTTC. V usage is TRBV14 and J usage is TRBJ1-2; no clear D gene. V shed 0 bases and J shed 4 bases, with 6 bases lying between them. The CDR3 is 13 residues long. The V gene's germline CDR1 is SGHDN and CDR2 FVKESK.

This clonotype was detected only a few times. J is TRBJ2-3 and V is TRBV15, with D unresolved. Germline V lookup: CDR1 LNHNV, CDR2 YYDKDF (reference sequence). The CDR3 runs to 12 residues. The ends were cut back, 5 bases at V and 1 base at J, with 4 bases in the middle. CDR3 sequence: CATSGRTDTQYF. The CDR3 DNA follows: TGTGCCACCAGCGGCCGCACAGATACGCAGTATTTT.